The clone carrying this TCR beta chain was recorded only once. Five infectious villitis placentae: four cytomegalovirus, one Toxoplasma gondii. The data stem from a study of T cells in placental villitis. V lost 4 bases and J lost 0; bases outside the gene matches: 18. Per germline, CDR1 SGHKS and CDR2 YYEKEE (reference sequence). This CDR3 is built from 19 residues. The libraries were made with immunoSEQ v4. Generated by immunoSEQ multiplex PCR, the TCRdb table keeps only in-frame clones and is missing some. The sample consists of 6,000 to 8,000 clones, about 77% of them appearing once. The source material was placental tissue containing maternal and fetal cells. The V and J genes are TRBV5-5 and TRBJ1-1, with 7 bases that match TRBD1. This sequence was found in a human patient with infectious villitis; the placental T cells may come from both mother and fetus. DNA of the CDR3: TGTGCCAGCAGCCGGGGCGGCGGAGGGGGCACATCGTTGAACACTGAAGCTTTCTTT. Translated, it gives CASSRGGGGGTSLNTEAFF.